The 5 T cell receptor beta chains listed next were all sequenced from one sample in a study of graft-versus-host responses after intestinal transplantation. Their cognate antigens are unknown. The protocol was immunoSEQ multiplex PCR, while the TCRdb copy is restricted to in-frame clones and leaves out a portion. Of approximately 100,000 clones in the sample, 80% to 95% are singletons; the top ten hold around 1%. Sample: unstimulated CD8+ T cells sorted from spleen or lymph node cells, taken before intestinal transplant. The receptors shown here come from a human donor who received an intestinal transplant.

The gene calls are TRBV11-3 and TRBJ1-1; 10 positions agree with TRBD1. Unmatched junction bases numbered 8, after V lost 6 bases and J lost 7 bases. The CDR3 is 14 residues long. The germline V gene encodes CDR1 SGHNT and CDR2 YENEEA. The CDR3 sequence: CASRQTGGADEAFF. The CDR3 nucleotides are TGTGCCAGCAGACAGACAGGGGGCGCGGATGAAGCTTTCTTT. Variable domain in full (rest from reference TRBV11-3 and TRBJ1-1): EAGVVQSPRYKIIEKKQPVAFWCNPISGHNTLYWYLQNLGQGPELLIRYENEEAVDDSQLPKDRFSAERLKGVDSTLKIQPAELGDSAVYLCASRQTGGADEAFFGQGTRLTVV.

V is TRBV5-1 and J is TRBJ2-3; tentative D call: TRBD2 (5 bases). The CDR3 contains 14 residues. Germline V lookup: CDR1 SGHRS, CDR2 YFSETQ. V was shortened by 5 bases and J by 1 base, with 11 bases between the two germline ends. The CDR3 DNA follows: TGCGCCAGCAGTTCATCGCGGGGCACAGATACGCAGTATTTT. This sequence encodes CASSSSRGTDTQYF.

The V gene is TRBV21-1, the J gene TRBJ1-5. TRBV21-1 is an annotated pseudogene. This CDR3 contains 17 residues. CDR3 protein: CASSKVGGQGRSQPQHF. DNA for the CDR3: TGTGCCAGCAGCAAAGTAGGTGGGCAGGGGAGGAGTCAGCCCCAGCATTTT.

J is TRBJ1-1 and V is TRBV7-9, with 7 bases aligning to TRBD1. V lost 1 base and J lost 3; bases outside the gene matches: 5. Per the germline V gene, CDR1 is SEHNR and CDR2 is FQNEAQ (reference sequence). CDR3 length equals 15 residues. In DNA form, the CDR3 reads TGTGCCAGCAGCTTAGGACAGGGCACCGACACTGAAGCTTTCTTT. Translated, it gives CASSLGQGTDTEAFF.

V is TRBV6-5 and J is TRBJ2-7; D gene unclear. CDR3 length: 13 residues. V was pared by 5 bases and J by 3 bases, with 11 bases between. CDR1 and CDR2 (germline): MNHEY, SVGAGI. The CDR3 nucleotides are TGTGCCAGCAGTGAAGTTAGGGACTACGAGCAGTACTTC. Encoded protein: CASSEVRDYEQYF.